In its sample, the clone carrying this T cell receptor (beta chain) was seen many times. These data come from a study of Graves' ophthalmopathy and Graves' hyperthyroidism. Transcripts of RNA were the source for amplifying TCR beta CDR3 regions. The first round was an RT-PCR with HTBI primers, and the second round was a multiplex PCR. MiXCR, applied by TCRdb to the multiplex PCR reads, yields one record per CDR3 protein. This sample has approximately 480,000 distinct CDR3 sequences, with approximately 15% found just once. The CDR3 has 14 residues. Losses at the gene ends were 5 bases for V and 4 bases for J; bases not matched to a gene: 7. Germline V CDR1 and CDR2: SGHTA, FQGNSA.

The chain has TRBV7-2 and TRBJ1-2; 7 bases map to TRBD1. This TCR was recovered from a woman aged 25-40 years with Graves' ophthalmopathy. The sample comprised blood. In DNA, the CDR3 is TGTGCCAGCAGCCGAGGACAGGAGATCTATGGCTACACCTTC. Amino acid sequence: CASSRGQEIYGYTF. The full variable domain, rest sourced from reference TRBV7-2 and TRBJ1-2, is GAGVSQSPSNKVTEKGKDVELRCDPISGHTALYWYRQSLGQGLEFLIYFQGNSAPDKSGLPSDRFSAERTGGSVSTLTIQRTQQEDSAVYLCASSRGQEIYGYTFGSGTRLTVV.